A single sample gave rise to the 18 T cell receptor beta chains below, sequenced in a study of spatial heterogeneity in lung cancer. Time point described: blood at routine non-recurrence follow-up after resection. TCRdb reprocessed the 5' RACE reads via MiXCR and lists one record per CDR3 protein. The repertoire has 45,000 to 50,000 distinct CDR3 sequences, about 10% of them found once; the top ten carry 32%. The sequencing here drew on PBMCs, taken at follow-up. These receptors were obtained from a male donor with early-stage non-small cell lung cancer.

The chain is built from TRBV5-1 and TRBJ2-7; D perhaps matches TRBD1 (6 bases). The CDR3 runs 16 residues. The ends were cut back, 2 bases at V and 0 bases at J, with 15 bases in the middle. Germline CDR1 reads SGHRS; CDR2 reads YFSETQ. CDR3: CASSLWGPQSSYEQYF. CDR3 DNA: TGCGCCAGCAGCTTATGGGGGCCTCAAAGCTCCTACGAGCAGTACTTC.

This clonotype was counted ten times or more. CDR3 coding DNA: TGTGCCAGCAGCTCCCGGGCCCACTCGAACACCGGGGAGCTGTTTTTT. As protein: CASSSRAHSNTGELFF. J is TRBJ2-2 and V is TRBV7-6; no clear D gene. Germline V gene lookup returns CDR1 SGHVS and CDR2 FNYEAQ. The CDR3 loop spans 16 amino acids. V was pared by 4 bases and J by 0 bases, with 12 bases between.

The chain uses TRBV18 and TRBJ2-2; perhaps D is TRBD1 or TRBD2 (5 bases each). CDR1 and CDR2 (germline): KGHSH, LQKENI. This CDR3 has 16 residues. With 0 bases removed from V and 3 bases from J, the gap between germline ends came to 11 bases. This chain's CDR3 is CASSPPMGTDTGELFF. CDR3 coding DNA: TGTGCCAGCTCACCACCAATGGGGACGGACACCGGGGAGCTGTTTTTT.

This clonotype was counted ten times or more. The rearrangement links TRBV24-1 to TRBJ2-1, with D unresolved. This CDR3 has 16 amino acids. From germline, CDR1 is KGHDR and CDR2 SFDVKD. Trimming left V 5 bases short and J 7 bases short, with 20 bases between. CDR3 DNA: TGTGCCACCAGTGGTACATCGGGTATAGTAGGGAATGAGCAGTTCTTC. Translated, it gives CATSGTSGIVGNEQFF.

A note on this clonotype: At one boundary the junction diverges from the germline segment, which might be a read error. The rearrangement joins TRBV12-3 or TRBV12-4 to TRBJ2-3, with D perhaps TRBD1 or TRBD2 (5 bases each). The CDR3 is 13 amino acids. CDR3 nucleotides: TGTGCCGGCAGCTCGTGGGGGACAGATACGCAGTATTTT. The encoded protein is CAGSSWGTDTQYF.

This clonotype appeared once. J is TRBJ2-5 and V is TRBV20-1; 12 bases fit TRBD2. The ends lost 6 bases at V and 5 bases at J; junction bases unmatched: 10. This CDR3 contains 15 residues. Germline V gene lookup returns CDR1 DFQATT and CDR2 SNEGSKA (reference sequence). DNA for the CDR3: TGCAGTGCGATGCACGGGACTAGCGGGCGGGAGACCCAGTACTTC. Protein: CSAMHGTSGRETQYF.

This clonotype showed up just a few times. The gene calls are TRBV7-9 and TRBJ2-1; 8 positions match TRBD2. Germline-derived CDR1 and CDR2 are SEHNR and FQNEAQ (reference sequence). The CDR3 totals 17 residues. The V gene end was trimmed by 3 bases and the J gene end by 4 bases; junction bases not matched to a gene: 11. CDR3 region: CASSFPPGGGIYNEQFF. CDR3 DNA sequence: TGTGCCAGCAGCTTTCCCCCTGGCGGGGGGATTTACAATGAGCAGTTCTTC.

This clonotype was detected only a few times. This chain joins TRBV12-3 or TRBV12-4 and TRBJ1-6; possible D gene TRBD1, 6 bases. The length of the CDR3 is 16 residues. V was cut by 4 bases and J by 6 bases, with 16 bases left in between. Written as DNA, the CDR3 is TGTGCCAGCAGTTCCGGGGTGGGGGCGTTTAATTCACCCCTCCACTTT. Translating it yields CASSSGVGAFNSPLHF.

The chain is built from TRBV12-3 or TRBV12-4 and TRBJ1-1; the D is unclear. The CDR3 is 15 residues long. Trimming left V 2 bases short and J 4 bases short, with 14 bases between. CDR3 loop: CASSLLPVGSTEAFF. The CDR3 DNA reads TGTGCCAGCAGTTTATTACCCGTCGGAAGCACTGAAGCTTTCTTT.

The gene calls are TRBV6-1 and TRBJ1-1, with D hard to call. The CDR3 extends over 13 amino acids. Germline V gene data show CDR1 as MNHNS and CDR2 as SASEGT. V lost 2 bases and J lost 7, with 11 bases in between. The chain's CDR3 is CASSELGTSEAFF. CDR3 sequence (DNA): TGTGCCAGCAGTGAATTAGGTACCAGTGAAGCTTTCTTT.

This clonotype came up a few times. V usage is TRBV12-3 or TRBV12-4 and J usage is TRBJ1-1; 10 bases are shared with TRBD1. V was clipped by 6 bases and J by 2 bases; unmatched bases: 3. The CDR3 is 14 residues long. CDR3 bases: TGTGCCAGCAGGGGACAGGGGACAAACACTGAAGCTTTCTTT. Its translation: CASRGQGTNTEAFF.

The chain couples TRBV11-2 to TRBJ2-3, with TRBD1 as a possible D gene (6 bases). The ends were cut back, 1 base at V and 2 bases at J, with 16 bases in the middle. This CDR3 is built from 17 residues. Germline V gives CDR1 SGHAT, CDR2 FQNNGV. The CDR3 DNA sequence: TGTGCCAGCAGCTTAGGGTCAACAGGGATTAACACAGATACGCAGTATTTT. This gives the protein CASSLGSTGINTDTQYF.

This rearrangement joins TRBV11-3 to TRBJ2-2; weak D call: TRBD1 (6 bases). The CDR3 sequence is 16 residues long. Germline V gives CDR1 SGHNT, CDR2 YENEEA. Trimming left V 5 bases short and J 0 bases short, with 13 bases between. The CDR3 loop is CASSAAGTPNTGELFF. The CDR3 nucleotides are TGTGCCAGCAGCGCCGCCGGGACACCGAACACCGGGGAGCTGTTTTTT.

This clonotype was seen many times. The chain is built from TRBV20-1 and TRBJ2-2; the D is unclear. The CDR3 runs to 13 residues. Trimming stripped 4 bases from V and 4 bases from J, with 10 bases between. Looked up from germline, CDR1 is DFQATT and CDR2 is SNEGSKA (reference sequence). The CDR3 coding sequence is TGCAGTGCTATGAACTACCTCACCGGGGAGCTGTTTTTT. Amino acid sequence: CSAMNYLTGELFF.

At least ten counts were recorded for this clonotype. CDR3 residues: CSASTGGNNQPQHF. CDR3 bases: TGCAGTGCTAGTACAGGGGGCAACAATCAGCCCCAGCATTTT. The chain carries TRBV20-1 and TRBJ1-5; 9 bases are a match to TRBD1. Germline V gene sequence: CDR1 DFQATT, CDR2 SNEGSKA (reference sequence). The CDR3 consists of 14 residues. V shed 3 bases, J shed 3 bases, and the junction held 3 bases outside the gene matches.

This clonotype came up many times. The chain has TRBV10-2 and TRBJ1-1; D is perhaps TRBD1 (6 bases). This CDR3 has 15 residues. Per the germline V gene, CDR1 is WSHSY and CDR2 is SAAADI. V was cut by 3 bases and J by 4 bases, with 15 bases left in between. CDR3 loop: CASSDMGGRFTEAFF. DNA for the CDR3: TGCGCCAGCAGTGACATGGGGGGGCGATTCACTGAAGCTTTCTTT.

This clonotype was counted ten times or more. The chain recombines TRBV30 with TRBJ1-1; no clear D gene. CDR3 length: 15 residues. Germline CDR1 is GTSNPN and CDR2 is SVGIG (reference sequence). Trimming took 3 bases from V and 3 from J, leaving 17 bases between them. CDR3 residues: CAWRGRVWVDTEAFF. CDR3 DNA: TGTGCCTGGAGGGGGAGGGTTTGGGTTGACACTGAAGCTTTCTTT.

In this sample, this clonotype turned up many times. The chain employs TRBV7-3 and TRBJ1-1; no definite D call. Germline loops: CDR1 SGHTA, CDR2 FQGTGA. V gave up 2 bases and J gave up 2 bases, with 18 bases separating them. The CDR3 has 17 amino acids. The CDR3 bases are TGTGCCAGCAGCTTAGGAGGCCACCCGCCCGCTAACACTGAAGCTTTCTTT. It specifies CASSLGGHPPANTEAFF.